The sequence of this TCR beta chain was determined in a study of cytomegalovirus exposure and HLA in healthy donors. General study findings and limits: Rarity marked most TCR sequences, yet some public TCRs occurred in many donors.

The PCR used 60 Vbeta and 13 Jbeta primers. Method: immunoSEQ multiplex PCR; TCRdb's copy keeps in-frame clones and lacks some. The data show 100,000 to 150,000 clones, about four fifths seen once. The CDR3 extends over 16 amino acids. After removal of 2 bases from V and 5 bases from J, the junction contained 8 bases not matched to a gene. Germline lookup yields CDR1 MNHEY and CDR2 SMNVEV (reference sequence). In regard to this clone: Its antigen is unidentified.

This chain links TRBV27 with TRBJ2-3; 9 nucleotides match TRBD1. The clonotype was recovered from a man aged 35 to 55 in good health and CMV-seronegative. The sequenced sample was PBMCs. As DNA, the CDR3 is TGTGCCAGCAGTTTAAGGGGGACAGGGCTCGGAGATACGCAGTATTTT. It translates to CASSLRGTGLGDTQYF.